The 16 T cell receptor beta chains below were found in one sample sequenced in a study of blood T cell repertoires in COVID-19. Some clones are missing from TCRdb's copy, which holds only in-frame ones; the method was immunoSEQ multiplex PCR. The data contain under 200,000 clones, roughly 86% of them seen just once; the ten biggest clones take up 7%. What was sequenced was peripheral blood. These TCRs come from a man in his fifties or sixties with active or convalescent COVID-19.

J is TRBJ2-1 and V is TRBV4-2, with 11 bases fitting TRBD2. The germline CDR1 and CDR2 sequences are LGHNA and YNFKEQ. This CDR3 is built from 15 residues. V lost 1 base to trimming and J lost 6 bases; unmatched junction nucleotides: 2. CDR3 sequence (DNA): TGTGCCAGCAGCCAAGTTAGCGGGGGGGCCAATGAGCAGTTCTTC. Translation gives CASSQVSGGANEQFF.

This sequence joins TRBV24-1 and TRBJ2-2; D gene unclear. CDR1 and CDR2 from the germline V gene are KGHDR and SFDVKD. The ends were cut back, 6 bases at V and 0 bases at J, with 4 bases in the middle. The CDR3 loop spans 13 amino acids. In DNA, the CDR3 is TGTGCCACCAGTCCGGCGAACACCGGGGAGCTGTTTTTT. Translating it yields CATSPANTGELFF.

This clone was detected a few times. The chain has TRBV7-8 and TRBJ2-7; 10 nucleotides align to TRBD1. The germline V gene has CDR1 SGHVS and CDR2 FQNEAQ. V was clipped by 4 bases and J by 0 bases; unmatched bases: 0. The length of the CDR3 is 14 residues. The CDR3 sequence is CASSWTGGSYEQYF. CDR3 coding DNA: TGTGCCAGCAGCTGGACAGGGGGCTCCTACGAGCAGTACTTC.

About this clone: Within the sample, other DNA sequences also encode this same CDR3. The CDR3 protein is CASSPDSHNEQFF. The DNA of the CDR3 is TGTGCCAGCTCACCGGACAGCCACAATGAGCAGTTCTTC. The genes are TRBV18 and TRBJ2-1; maybe TRBD1 (6 bases). Trimming shortened V by 3 bases and J by 5 bases, and 8 bases separated the two germline ends. The V gene's germline CDR1 is KGHSH and CDR2 LQKENI. The CDR3 length is 13 residues.

The chain carries TRBV21-1 and TRBJ2-1; the D call of TRBD2 is as the table states it, not checked on the DNA. TRBV21-1 is deemed a pseudogene. The CDR3 spans 17 residues. The CDR3 protein is CASSTNAGLAGDNEQFF. CDR3 coding DNA: TGTGCCAGCAGTACCAACGCGGGACTAGCGGGAGACAATGAGCAGTTCTTC.

The chain links TRBV27 to TRBJ2-6; a weak D match, TRBD2 (5 bases). V was pared by 6 bases and J by 4 bases, with 10 bases between. The CDR3 contains 14 residues. Germline-derived CDR1 and CDR2 are MNHEY and SMNVEV (reference sequence). As DNA, the CDR3 is TGTGCCAGCAGCGCCACGGGAGGGGCCAACGTCCTGACTTTC. Translation gives CASSATGGANVLTF.

This clone was seen a single time. The chain uses TRBV6-6 and TRBJ2-1, with a tentative D call TRBD2 (5 bases). Germline V gives CDR1 MNHNY, CDR2 SVGAGI (reference sequence). V was clipped by 7 bases and J by 0 bases, with 10 bases between them. This CDR3 comprises 14 residues. Here the CDR3 reads CASTTGYSYNEQFF. CDR3 in DNA: TGTGCCAGCACCACGGGATACTCCTACAATGAGCAGTTCTTC.

The rearrangement uses TRBV10-3 and TRBJ1-1; tentative D call: TRBD1 (5 bases). With 2 bases removed from V and 4 bases from J, the gap between germline ends came to 11 bases. The CDR3 has 14 residues. CDR1 and CDR2 (germline): ENHRY, SYGVKD. The DNA for the CDR3 is TGTGCCATCAGTGAGGTCAGGGTGGGCACTGAAGCTTTCTTT. The encoded protein is CAISEVRVGTEAFF.

This clone was observed a few times. The genes are TRBV28 and TRBJ2-1; 9 positions match TRBD1. V dropped 8 bases and J dropped 9; count of bases not matched to a gene: 5. Germline V gene sequence: CDR1 MDHEN, CDR2 SYDVKM. CDR3 size: 12 residues. This CDR3 reads CASVQGAGEQFF. In DNA form, the CDR3 reads TGTGCCAGCGTACAGGGGGCGGGTGAGCAGTTCTTC.

The table lists this clone with a count of one. This same CDR3 is encoded by further DNA sequences in the sample. The chain is built from TRBV5-1 and TRBJ1-5; 7 bases map to TRBD1. Germline CDR1 reads SGHRS; CDR2 reads YFSETQ. V shed 5 bases, J shed 4 bases, and the junction held 3 bases outside the gene matches. This CDR3 spans 13 amino acids. The CDR3 loop is CASSPGQNQPQHF. As DNA, the CDR3 is TGCGCCAGCAGTCCGGGACAGAATCAGCCCCAGCATTTT. Based on the CDR3 plus reference TRBV5-1 and TRBJ1-5, the full variable domain is KAGVTQTPRYLIKTRGQQVTLSCSPISGHRSVSWYQQTPGQGLQFLFEYFSETQRNKGNFPGRFSGRQFSNSRSEMNVSTLELGDSALYLCASSPGQNQPQHFGDGTRLSIL.

The chain is built from TRBV3-1 (or the pseudogene TRBV3-2) and TRBJ2-2, with 9 bases matching TRBD1. This CDR3 has 16 residues. Looked up from germline, CDR1 is LGHDT and CDR2 is YNNKEL (reference sequence). The V gene end was trimmed by 3 bases and the J gene end by 0 bases; junction bases not matched to a gene: 2. The CDR3 coding sequence is TGTGCCAGCAGCCACCGGACAGGGGCGAACACCGGGGAGCTGTTTTTT. Protein product: CASSHRTGANTGELFF.

This clone was found once. The CDR3 nucleotides read TGTGCCATCAGGCCGGGACTAGCGGTCCAAGAGACCCAGTACTTC. It encodes CAIRPGLAVQETQYF. The chain has TRBV10-3 and TRBJ2-5; TRBD2 matches at 11 bases. The CDR3 has 15 amino acids. Trimming cost V 6 bases and J 1 base; bases outside gene matches: 4. Germline V gene lookup returns CDR1 ENHRY and CDR2 SYGVKD.

The chain carries TRBV2 and TRBJ2-7; 10 bases are a match to TRBD2. Germline values: CDR1 SNHLY, CDR2 FYNNEI. This CDR3 spans 14 amino acids. V shed 3 bases and J 3 bases; nucleotides not matched to a gene: 2. In DNA, the CDR3 is TGTGCCAGCAGTGAGGTAGCGGGAGGCTACGAGCAGTACTTC. Protein product: CASSEVAGGYEQYF.

The gene calls are TRBV7-9 and TRBJ1-5; 7 nucleotides align to TRBD1. Germline lookup yields CDR1 SEHNR and CDR2 FQNEAQ (reference sequence). This CDR3 has 16 amino acids. J gave up 0 bases and V 5 bases, and 7 bases lay outside the gene matches. CDR3 residues: CASSPRTGNSNQPQHF. The DNA for the CDR3 is TGTGCCAGCAGCCCCCGGACAGGTAATAGCAATCAGCCCCAGCATTTT.

This chain connects TRBV7-2 to TRBJ2-4, with D hard to call. From germline, CDR1 is SGHTA and CDR2 FQGNSA. The CDR3 sequence is 11 residues long. The V and J ends lost 1 base and 8 bases respectively, with 3 bases between them. CDR3 sequence (DNA): TGTGCCAGCAGCTTAGAGCACATTCAGTACTTC. Amino acids: CASSLEHIQYF.

The J gene is TRBJ2-1, the V gene TRBV3-1 (or the pseudogene TRBV3-2); possible D gene TRBD2, 7 bases. The CDR3 extends over 17 amino acids. CDR1 and CDR2 from the germline V gene are LGHDT and YNNKEL (reference sequence). Trimming shortened V by 5 bases and J by 2 bases, and 19 bases separated the two germline ends. The CDR3 DNA is TGTGCCAGCAGCTACTCAAGGGGGGGTGTTCCCTACAATGAGCAGTTCTTC. The encoded protein is CASSYSRGGVPYNEQFF.